Reported below is one T cell receptor beta chain. As to time point: after trial treatment. The sample's treatment: LDRT plus nivolumab, ipilimumab, low-dose cyclophosphamide and aspirin (RACIN trial). Solid tumors that lacked tumor-infiltrating lymphocytes and were advanced were present in eligible patients. The CDR3 spans 15 residues. Germline CDR1 and CDR2: ENHRY and SYGVKD. Trimming at V came to 3 bases and at J to 0 bases, leaving 2 bases not matched to a gene. These data originate in a study of low-dose radiotherapy and immunotherapy resistance in tumors. Background on the study: Study patients were administered oral aspirin at 300 mg daily for four cycles from cycle 1 day 1.

Alpha and beta chains were covered, as first-strand cDNA relied on TRAV- and TRBV-specific primers. Over approximately 19 PCR cycles, TCRs were amplified from a constant-region primer and V-primer adapter. TCRdb redid the calling of the reads with MiXCR, one entry per CDR3 protein. The sample includes 85,000 to 95,000 distinct CDR3 sequences, 20% to 25% of them seen just once. The chain couples TRBV10-3 to TRBJ1-3, with 7 bases aligning to TRBD1. This specimen was PBMCs, taken after low-dose radiotherapy plus immunotherapy. This receptor was obtained from a female donor with ovarian cancer. Written as DNA, the CDR3 is TGTGCCATCAGTGACCGGGACAGCTCTGGAAACACCATATATTTT. This encodes CAISDRDSSGNTIYF.